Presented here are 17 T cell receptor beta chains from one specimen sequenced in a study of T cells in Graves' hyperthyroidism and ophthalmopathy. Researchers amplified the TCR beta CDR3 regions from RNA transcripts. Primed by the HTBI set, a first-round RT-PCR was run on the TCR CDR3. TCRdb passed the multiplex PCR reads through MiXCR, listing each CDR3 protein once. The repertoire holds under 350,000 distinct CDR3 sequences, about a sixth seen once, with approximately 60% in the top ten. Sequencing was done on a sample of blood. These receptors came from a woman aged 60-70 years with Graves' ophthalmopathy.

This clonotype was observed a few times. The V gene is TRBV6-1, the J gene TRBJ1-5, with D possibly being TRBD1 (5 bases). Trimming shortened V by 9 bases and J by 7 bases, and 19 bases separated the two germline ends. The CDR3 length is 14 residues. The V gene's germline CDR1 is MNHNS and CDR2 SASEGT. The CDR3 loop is CASGEWGEGQPQHF. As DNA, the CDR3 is TGTGCCAGTGGGGAGTGGGGAGAGGGGCAGCCCCAGCATTTT.

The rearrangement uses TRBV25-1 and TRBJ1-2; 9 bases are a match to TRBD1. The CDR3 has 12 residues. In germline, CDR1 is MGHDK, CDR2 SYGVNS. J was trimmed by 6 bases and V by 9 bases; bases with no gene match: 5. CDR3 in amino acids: CARWDREDGYTF. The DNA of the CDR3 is TGTGCCAGATGGGACAGGGAAGATGGCTACACCTTC.

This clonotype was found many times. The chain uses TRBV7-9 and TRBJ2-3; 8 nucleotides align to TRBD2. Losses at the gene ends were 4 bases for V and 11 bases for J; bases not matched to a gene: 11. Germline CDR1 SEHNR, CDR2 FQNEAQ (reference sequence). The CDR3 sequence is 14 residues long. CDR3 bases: TGTGCCAGCAGCTCGGATTCGGCTAGCGGGCGGCAGTATTTT. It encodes CASSSDSASGRQYF.

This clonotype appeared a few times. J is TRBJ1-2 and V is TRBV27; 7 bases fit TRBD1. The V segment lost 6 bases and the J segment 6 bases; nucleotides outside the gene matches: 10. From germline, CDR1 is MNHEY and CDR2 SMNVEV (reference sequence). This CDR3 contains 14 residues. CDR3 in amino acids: CASRLSGGGNGYTF. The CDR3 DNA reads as TGTGCCAGCAGACTTTCAGGGGGGGGTAATGGCTACACCTTC.

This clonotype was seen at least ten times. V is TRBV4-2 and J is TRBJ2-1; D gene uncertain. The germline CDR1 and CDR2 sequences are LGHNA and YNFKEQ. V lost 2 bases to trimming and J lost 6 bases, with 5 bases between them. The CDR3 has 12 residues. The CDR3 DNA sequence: TGTGCCAGCAGCCAATGGGTCAATGAGCAGTTCTTC. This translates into CASSQWVNEQFF.

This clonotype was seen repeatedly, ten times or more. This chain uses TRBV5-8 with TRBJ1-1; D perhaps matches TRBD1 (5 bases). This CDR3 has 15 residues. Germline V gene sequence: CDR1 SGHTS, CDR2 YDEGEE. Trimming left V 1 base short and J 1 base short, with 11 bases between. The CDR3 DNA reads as TGTGCCAGCAGCTTGTACTTGGGGACGAACACTGAAGCTTTCTTT. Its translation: CASSLYLGTNTEAFF. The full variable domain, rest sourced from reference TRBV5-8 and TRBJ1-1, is EAGVTQSPTHLIKTRGQQATLRCSPISGHTSVYWYQQALGLGLQFLLWYDEGEERNRGNFPPRFSGRQFPNYSSELNVNALELEDSALYLCASSLYLGTNTEAFFGQGTRLTVV.

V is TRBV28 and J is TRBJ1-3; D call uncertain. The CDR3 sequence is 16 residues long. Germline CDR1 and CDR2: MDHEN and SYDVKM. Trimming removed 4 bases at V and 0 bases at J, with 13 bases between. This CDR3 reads CASSSPGRRSGNTIYF. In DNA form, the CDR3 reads TGTGCCAGCAGTTCACCGGGCCGCCGCTCTGGAAACACCATATATTTT.

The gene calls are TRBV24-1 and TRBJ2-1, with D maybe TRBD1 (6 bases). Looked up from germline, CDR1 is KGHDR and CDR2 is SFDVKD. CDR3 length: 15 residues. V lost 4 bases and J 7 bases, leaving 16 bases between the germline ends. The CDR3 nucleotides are TGTGCCACCAGTGAACCGGGTGGGGGCGGGAATGAGCAGTTCTTC. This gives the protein CATSEPGGGGNEQFF.

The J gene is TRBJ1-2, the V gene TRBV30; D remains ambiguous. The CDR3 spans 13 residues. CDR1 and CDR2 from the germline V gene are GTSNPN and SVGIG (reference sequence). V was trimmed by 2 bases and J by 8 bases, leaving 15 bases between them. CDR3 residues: CAWSIGNRVGYTF. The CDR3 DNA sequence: TGTGCCTGGAGTATAGGCAACAGAGTAGGCTACACCTTC.

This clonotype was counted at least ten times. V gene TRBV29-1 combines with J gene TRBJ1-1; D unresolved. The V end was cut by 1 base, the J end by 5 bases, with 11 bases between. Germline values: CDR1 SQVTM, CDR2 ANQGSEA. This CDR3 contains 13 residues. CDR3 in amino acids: CSVEVGTKTEAFF. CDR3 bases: TGCAGCGTTGAAGTTGGCACGAAGACTGAAGCTTTCTTT.

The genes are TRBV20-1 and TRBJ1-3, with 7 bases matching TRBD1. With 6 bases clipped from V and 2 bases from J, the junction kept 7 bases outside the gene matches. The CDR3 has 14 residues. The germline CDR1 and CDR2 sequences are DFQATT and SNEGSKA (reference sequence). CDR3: CSASRDSTGNTIYF. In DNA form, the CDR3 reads TGCAGTGCCTCCCGGGACAGCACTGGAAACACCATATATTTT.

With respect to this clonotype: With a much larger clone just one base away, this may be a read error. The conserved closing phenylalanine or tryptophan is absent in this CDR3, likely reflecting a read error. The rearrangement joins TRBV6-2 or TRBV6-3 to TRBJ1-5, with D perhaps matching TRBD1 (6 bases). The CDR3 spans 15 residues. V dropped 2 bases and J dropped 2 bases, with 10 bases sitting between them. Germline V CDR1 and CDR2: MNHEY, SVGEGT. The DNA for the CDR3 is TGTGCCAGCAGTTACGGGGGGGCCGGCAATCAGCCCCAGCATCTT. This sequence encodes CASSYGGAGNQPQHL.

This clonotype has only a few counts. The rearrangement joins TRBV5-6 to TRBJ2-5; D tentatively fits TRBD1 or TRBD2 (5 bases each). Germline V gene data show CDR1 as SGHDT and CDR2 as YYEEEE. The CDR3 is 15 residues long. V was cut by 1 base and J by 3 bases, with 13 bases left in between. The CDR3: CASSLLGAIEETQYF. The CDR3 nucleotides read TGTGCCAGCAGCTTGCTCGGGGCAATTGAAGAGACCCAGTACTTC.

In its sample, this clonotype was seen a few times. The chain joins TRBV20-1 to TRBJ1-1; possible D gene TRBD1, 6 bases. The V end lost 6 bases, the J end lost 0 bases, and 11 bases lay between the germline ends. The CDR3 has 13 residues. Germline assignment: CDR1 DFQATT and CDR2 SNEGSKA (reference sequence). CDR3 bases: TGCAGTGCCAGGGGCTTTCTGAACACTGAAGCTTTCTTT. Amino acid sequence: CSARGFLNTEAFF.

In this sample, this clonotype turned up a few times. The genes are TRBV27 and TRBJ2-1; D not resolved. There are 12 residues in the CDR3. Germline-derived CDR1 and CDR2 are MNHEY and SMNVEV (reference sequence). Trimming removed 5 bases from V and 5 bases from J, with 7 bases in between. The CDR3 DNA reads TGTGCCAGCAGTCCCTTTAACAATGAGCAGTTCTTC. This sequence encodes CASSPFNNEQFF.

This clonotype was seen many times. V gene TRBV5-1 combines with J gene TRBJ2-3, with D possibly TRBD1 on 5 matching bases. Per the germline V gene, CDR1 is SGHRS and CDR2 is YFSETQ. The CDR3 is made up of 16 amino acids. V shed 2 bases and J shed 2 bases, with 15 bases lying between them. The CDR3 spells CASSFQGWGPTDTQYF. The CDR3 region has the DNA TGCGCCAGCAGCTTCCAGGGTTGGGGTCCCACAGATACGCAGTATTTT.

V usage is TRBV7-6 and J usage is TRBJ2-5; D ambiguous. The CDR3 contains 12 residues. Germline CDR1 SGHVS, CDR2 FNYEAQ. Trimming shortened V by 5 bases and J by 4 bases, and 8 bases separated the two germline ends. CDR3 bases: TGTGCCAGCAGCCCAGGCCCAGAGACCCAGTACTTC. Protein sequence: CASSPGPETQYF.